Listed below are T cell receptor beta chains from one sample, sequenced in a study of blood T cell repertoires in COVID-19. Sequenced by immunoSEQ multiplex PCR; TCRdb stores in-frame clones only, minus some. The sample holds under 150,000 clones, approximately 77% seen once. Source material: peripheral blood. The receptors were gathered from a man older than 75 with acute or convalescent COVID-19. The CDR3 runs from the conserved cysteine through the conserved F or W. The order of the fields is CDR3 protein, CDR3 DNA, clone size, V gene, J gene, D gene. D genes are given only for firm matches. The size entry is marked missing in some rows and otherwise reads once, few, many or a size class.

CDR3: CASSYTAGQGTYGYTF; DNA: TGTGCCAGCAGTTACACCGCGGGACAGGGGACCTATGGCTACACCTTC; size: -; V: TRBV6-5; J: TRBJ1-2; D: TRBD1
CDR3: CASSSPTVNGQNSPLHF; DNA: TGTGCCAGCAGCTCACCGACAGTAAATGGTCAGAATTCACCCCTCCACTTT; size: -; V: TRBV5-4; J: TRBJ1-6; D: -
CDR3: CASSYLPSTEAFF; DNA: TGTGCCAGCAGTTACTTACCGAGCACTGAAGCTTTCTTT; size: -; V: TRBV6-5; J: TRBJ1-1; D: -
CDR3: CASSLQRGADEQFF; DNA: TGTGCCAGCAGCTTACAGCGGGGGGCCGATGAGCAGTTCTTC; size: few; V: TRBV7-9; J: TRBJ2-1; D: TRBD2
CDR3: CASSNNEGNIQYF; DNA: TGTGCCAGCTCCAACAACGAGGGTAACATTCAGTACTTC; size: -; V: TRBV18; J: TRBJ2-4; D: -
CDR3: CASRTGTETLNYGYTF; DNA: TGCGCCAGCAGGACTGGGACAGAGACCCTTAACTATGGCTACACCTTC; size: -; V: TRBV5-1; J: TRBJ1-2; D: TRBD1
CDR3: CASSQRGFGTGNTGELFF; DNA: TGTGCCAGCAGCCAGCGCGGTTTCGGGACAGGGAACACCGGGGAGCTGTTTTTT; size: -; V: TRBV6-2/TRBV6-3; J: TRBJ2-2; D: TRBD1
CDR3: CASSPRNQETQYF; DNA: TGTGCCAGCAGCCCGCGGAACCAAGAGACCCAGTACTTC; size: -; V: TRBV7-9; J: TRBJ2-5; D: -
CDR3: CASNRDRQETQYF; DNA: TGTGCCAGCAACCGGGACAGACAAGAGACCCAGTACTTC; size: -; V: TRBV28; J: TRBJ2-5; D: TRBD1
CDR3: CASTPDRDYGYTF; DNA: TGTGCCAGCACCCCGGACAGGGACTATGGCTACACCTTC; size: -; V: TRBV7-2; J: TRBJ1-2; D: TRBD1
CDR3: CASSSRGRMLGELFF; DNA: TGTGCCAGCAGCTCCCGCGGCCGGATGCTGGGGGAGCTGTTTTTT; size: -; V: TRBV5-5; J: TRBJ2-2; D: -
CDR3: CASSVAPESYGYTF; DNA: TGTGCCAGCAGCGTAGCCCCGGAGAGCTATGGCTACACCTTC; size: -; V: TRBV9; J: TRBJ1-2; D: -
CDR3: CASSHAGANTEAFF; DNA: TGTGCCAGCAGCCACGCGGGTGCGAACACTGAAGCTTTCTTT; size: -; V: TRBV3-1/TRBV3-2; J: TRBJ1-1; D: -
CDR3: CASSRDRNDGNTIYF; DNA: TGTGCCAGCAGCCGTGACAGGAACGATGGAAACACCATATATTTT; size: -; V: TRBV4-2; J: TRBJ1-3; D: -
CDR3: CASSTRGRGGEKLFF; DNA: TGTGCCAGCAGCACCCGGGGGAGGGGCGGTGAAAAACTGTTTTTT; size: -; V: TRBV7-2; J: TRBJ1-4; D: -
CDR3: CASSLDRGSSTDTQYF; DNA: TGTGCCAGTAGTTTGGACAGGGGATCTAGCACAGATACGCAGTATTTT; size: -; V: TRBV19; J: TRBJ2-3; D: TRBD1
CDR3: CASSGSGGAVNEQFF; DNA: TGTGCCAGCAGCGGGAGCGGGGGGGCCGTCAATGAGCAGTTCTTC; size: -; V: TRBV9; J: TRBJ2-1; D: TRBD2
CDR3: CASSIIVAGNYEQYF; DNA: TGTGCCAGTAGTATAATCGTCGCAGGGAATTACGAGCAGTACTTC; size: -; V: TRBV19; J: TRBJ2-7; D: -
CDR3: CASSFLRGQEEKLFF; DNA: TGTGCCAGCAGCTTCCTCAGGGGGCAGGAGGAAAAACTGTTTTTT; size: -; V: TRBV5-6; J: TRBJ1-4; D: TRBD1
CDR3: CASPGLRGMQGNSSSYNSPLHF; DNA: TGCGCCAGCCCCGGGCTCCGAGGGATGCAGGGGAATTCAAGCTCCTATAATTCACCCCTCCACTTT; size: -; V: TRBV5-1; J: TRBJ1-6; D: -
CDR3: CASSYSAPGSPLHF; DNA: TGTGCCAGCAGTTACTCCGCCCCCGGTTCACCCCTCCACTTT; size: -; V: TRBV6-6; J: TRBJ1-6; D: -
CDR3: CASMVQGFYNEQFF; DNA: TGTGCCAGCATGGTACAGGGGTTTTACAATGAGCAGTTCTTC; size: -; V: TRBV2; J: TRBJ2-1; D: TRBD1
CDR3: CASSLGTGGDNEQFF; DNA: TGTGCCAGCAGCTTGGGGACAGGGGGGGACAATGAGCAGTTCTTC; size: -; V: TRBV7-9; J: TRBJ2-1; D: TRBD1
CDR3: CASSQALTGFHSPLHF; DNA: TGTGCCAGCAGCCAAGCCTTGACAGGGTTTCATTCACCCCTCCACTTT; size: few; V: TRBV3-1/TRBV3-2; J: TRBJ1-6; D: TRBD1
CDR3: CASSSGTGGTYEQYF; DNA: TGTGCCAGCTCCTCCGGGACGGGGGGTACCTACGAGCAGTACTTC; size: -; V: TRBV18; J: TRBJ2-7; D: TRBD2
CDR3: CASSMRLANTGELFF; DNA: TGTGCCAGTAGTATGCGGCTAGCGAACACCGGGGAGCTGTTTTTT; size: few; V: TRBV19; J: TRBJ2-2; D: -
CDR3: CASSPSGGPILF; DNA: TGTGCCAGCAGCCCCAGCGGGGGGCCGATACTCTTC; size: -; V: TRBV3-1/TRBV3-2; J: TRBJ2-1; D: TRBD2
CDR3: CASSQFGGGNYEQYF; DNA: TGTGCCAGCAGCCAATTTGGTGGGGGCAACTACGAGCAGTACTTC; size: -; V: TRBV3-1/TRBV3-2; J: TRBJ2-7; D: -
CDR3: CSASSWQKSGNEQFF; DNA: TGCAGTGCTAGTTCGTGGCAGAAGTCTGGCAATGAGCAGTTCTTC; size: -; V: TRBV20-1; J: TRBJ2-1; D: -
CDR3: CASSLAWGRGYEQYF; DNA: TGCGCCAGCAGCTTGGCCTGGGGCAGGGGCTACGAGCAGTACTTC; size: -; V: TRBV5-1; J: TRBJ2-7; D: -
CDR3: CASSGTGVSPDTQYF; DNA: TGTGCCAGCAGCGGGACAGGGGTCTCCCCAGATACGCAGTATTTT; size: -; V: TRBV6-5; J: TRBJ2-3; D: TRBD1
CDR3: CATMNHRGVNTEAFF; DNA: TGTGCCACTATGAATCACAGGGGGGTGAACACTGAAGCTTTCTTT; size: -; V: TRBV10-3; J: TRBJ1-1; D: TRBD1
CDR3: CASSVTGTPDEQYF; DNA: TGTGCCAGCAGTGTTACCGGGACTCCCGACGAGCAGTACTTC; size: -; V: TRBV2; J: TRBJ2-7; D: -
CDR3: CASSLYGGRETQYF; DNA: TGCGCCAGCAGCTTGTATGGGGGCAGGGAGACCCAGTACTTC; size: -; V: TRBV5-1; J: TRBJ2-5; D: -
CDR3: CASSSRDSGGNTIYF; DNA: TGTGCCAGTAGTAGCCGGGACAGCGGCGGAAACACCATATATTTT; size: -; V: TRBV19; J: TRBJ1-3; D: TRBD1
CDR3: CAGKTGINQPQHF; DNA: TGTGCCGGGAAGACAGGGATCAATCAGCCCCAGCATTTT; size: few; V: TRBV2; J: TRBJ1-5; D: TRBD1
CDR3: CASSEYGGADTGELFF; DNA: TGTGCCAGCAGTGAATATGGGGGGGCGGACACCGGGGAGCTGTTTTTT; size: -; V: TRBV25-1; J: TRBJ2-2; D: -
CDR3: CASSSPGGSPEAFF; DNA: TGTGCCAGCAGCTCGCCGGGTGGTTCTCCTGAAGCTTTCTTT; size: -; V: TRBV7-9; J: TRBJ1-1; D: -
CDR3: CASSVASGATGGLGGYTF; DNA: TGTGCCAGCAGCGTAGCTTCGGGGGCGACAGGGGGATTGGGCGGCTACACCTTC; size: -; V: TRBV9; J: TRBJ1-2; D: TRBD1
CDR3: CASSVGTGNTGELFF; DNA: TGTGCCAGCAGCGTAGGAACAGGGAACACCGGGGAGCTGTTTTTT; size: -; V: TRBV9; J: TRBJ2-2; D: -
CDR3: CASSLGGLGPSSLANVLTF; DNA: TGTGCCAGCAGCTTAGGAGGGTTAGGGCCGAGCTCTTTGGCCAACGTCCTGACTTTC; size: -; V: TRBV7-2; J: TRBJ2-6; D: -
CDR3: CASSPTSGGYNEQFF; DNA: TGTGCCAGCAGCCCTACTAGCGGGGGGTACAATGAGCAGTTCTTC; size: -; V: TRBV7-2; J: TRBJ2-1; D: TRBD2
CDR3: CASSLGSAFKGDTQYF; DNA: TGCGCCAGCAGCTTGGGGTCCGCGTTTAAGGGGGATACGCAGTATTTT; size: -; V: TRBV5-1; J: TRBJ2-3; D: -
CDR3: CASSPRRGFWYF; DNA: TGTGCCAGCAGCCCGCGGCGCGGTTTTTGGTATTTT; size: -; V: TRBV3-1/TRBV3-2; J: TRBJ2-3; D: -
CDR3: CASSLRTGGSTGELFF; DNA: TGTGCCAGTAGTCTTCGGACAGGGGGCAGCACCGGGGAGCTGTTTTTT; size: -; V: TRBV19; J: TRBJ2-2; D: TRBD1
CDR3: CASSPIPGQGNTYEQYF; DNA: TGTGCCAGCAGTCCTATTCCGGGACAGGGGAATACCTACGAGCAGTACTTC; size: few; V: TRBV6-6; J: TRBJ2-7; D: TRBD1
CDR3: CASSAAGLATDTQYF; DNA: TGTGCCAGCAGCGCTGCTGGACTGGCTACAGATACGCAGTATTTT; size: -; V: TRBV7-2; J: TRBJ2-3; D: -
CDR3: CASSHRTGDISPLHF; DNA: TGTGCCAGCAGCCACAGGACAGGAGACATTTCACCCCTCCACTTT; size: few; V: TRBV3-1/TRBV3-2; J: TRBJ1-6; D: TRBD1
CDR3: CASSQEDRRSSYEQYF; DNA: TGTGCCAGCAGCCAAGAGGACAGGAGGAGCTCCTACGAGCAGTACTTC; size: -; V: TRBV4-2; J: TRBJ2-7; D: TRBD1
CDR3: CASSLSRNQPQHF; DNA: TGTGCCAGCAGCTTATCGAGAAATCAGCCCCAGCATTTT; size: -; V: TRBV5-6; J: TRBJ1-5; D: -
CDR3: CASSPGALNTEAFF; DNA: TGTGCCAGCTCACCAGGGGCGTTGAACACTGAAGCTTTCTTT; size: -; V: TRBV18; J: TRBJ1-1; D: -
CDR3: CASSKKPAGWAGGTGELFF; DNA: TGTGCCAGCAGCAAAAAACCTGCTGGGTGGGCCGGAGGGACCGGGGAGCTGTTTTTT; size: -; V: TRBV7-8; J: TRBJ2-2; D: -
CDR3: CASSLQGRELFF; DNA: TGTGCCAGCAGCCTACAGGGCAGGGAGCTGTTTTTT; size: -; V: TRBV6-5; J: TRBJ2-2; D: -
CDR3: CASSWGLASPGELFF; DNA: TGCGCCAGCAGCTGGGGACTAGCGAGCCCCGGGGAGCTGTTTTTT; size: -; V: TRBV5-1; J: TRBJ2-2; D: TRBD2
CDR3: CASSHGQLEAFF; DNA: TGCGCCAGCAGCCACGGACAGCTCGAAGCTTTCTTT; size: -; V: TRBV4-1; J: TRBJ1-1; D: -
CDR3: CASSLLGQDYGYTF; DNA: TGTGCCAGCAGCTTACTGGGGCAGGACTATGGCTACACCTTC; size: -; V: TRBV11-2; J: TRBJ1-2; D: -
CDR3: CASSTSLQSTDTQYF; DNA: TGTGCCAGCAGCACAAGCCTACAGAGCACAGATACGCAGTATTTT; size: -; V: TRBV11-2; J: TRBJ2-3; D: -